Detailed here is one TCR beta chain. Germline V CDR1 and CDR2: SGHRS, YFSETQ. V gave up 0 bases and J gave up 1 base, with 9 bases separating them. The CDR3 runs to 15 residues. This specimen belongs to a study of early T cells in non-severe SARS-CoV-2 infection. TCRdb re-derived calls from the 5' RACE reads in MiXCR, one entry per CDR3 protein. The sample consists of roughly 31,000 distinct CDR3 sequences, over 8.5% of them appearing once. The sequence was collected from an adult who was a healthcare worker with PCR-confirmed SARS-CoV-2 infection or an uninfected control (not recorded which). The material sequenced was whole blood. The V gene is TRBV5-1, the J gene TRBJ2-3; a possible D gene is TRBD2 (5 bases). CDR3 protein: CASSLERLRTDTQYF. CDR3 nucleotide sequence: TGCGCCAGCAGCTTGGAGAGACTACGCACAGATACGCAGTATTTT.